Below are 20 T cell receptor beta chains sequenced from a single sample in a study of T cell changes during pregnancy in multiple sclerosis. TCRdb keeps only in-frame clones here, not all; method: immunoSEQ multiplex PCR. The sample shows 25,000 to 40,000 clones, roughly nine tenths of them seen only once. The sample here was CD8+ T cells from peripheral blood mononuclear cells, taken in the third trimester of pregnancy. The receptors originated from a female donor with multiple sclerosis, enrolled in a pregnancy study.

The genes are TRBV29-1 and TRBJ2-1; D is unresolved. Trimming removed 7 bases from V and 4 bases from J, with 17 bases in between. From germline, CDR1 is SQVTM and CDR2 ANQGSEA. The CDR3 covers 14 residues. The CDR3 DNA is TGCAGCGCCGCACCGCGTGGGCTATACAATGAGCAGTTCTTC. It codes for CSAAPRGLYNEQFF.

The V call is TRBV27, the J call TRBJ1-1, with TRBD1 identical over 8 bases. CDR1 MNHEY and CDR2 SMNVEV come from the germline V gene (reference sequence). CDR3 length equals 13 residues. J gave up 5 bases and V 3 bases, and 2 bases lay outside the gene matches. The CDR3: CASSFYRGTEAFF. The DNA for the CDR3 is TGTGCCAGCAGTTTTTACAGGGGGACTGAAGCTTTCTTT.

The V gene is TRBV2, the J gene TRBJ1-4; D not resolved. V shed 6 bases and J shed 7 bases, with 9 bases lying between them. The germline gives CDR1 SNHLY, CDR2 FYNNEI. The CDR3 is 12 residues long. CDR3: CASRPLREKLFF. CDR3 bases: TGTGCCAGCAGGCCACTACGTGAAAAACTGTTTTTT. The full variable domain, in which reference TRBV2 and TRBJ1-4 provide the parts outside the CDR3, is EPEVTQTPSHQVTQMGQEVILRCVPISNHLYFYWYRQILGQKVEFLVSFYNNEISEKSEIFDDQFSVERPDGSNFTLKIRSTKLEDSAMYFCASRPLREKLFFGSGTQLSVL.

The gene calls are TRBV19 and TRBJ2-7; TRBD1 matches 10 bases. Germline V CDR1 and CDR2: LNHDA, SQIVND (reference sequence). With V trimmed by 7 bases and J by 4 bases, 7 bases remained unmatched. This CDR3 has 14 residues. DNA for the CDR3: TGTGCCAGTACACCCGGGACAGGGGCTTACGAGCAGTACTTC. Translating gives CASTPGTGAYEQYF.

The chain employs TRBV7-3 and TRBJ2-7, with D tentatively TRBD1 (5 bases). The length of the CDR3 is 15 residues. CDR1 is SGHTA, CDR2 FQGTGA, per germline. Trimming shortened V by 5 bases and J by 0 bases, and 14 bases separated the two germline ends. The CDR3 DNA reads TGTGCCAGCAGCCTCCGGGCAGGGCCCTCCTACGAGCAGTACTTC. This codes for CASSLRAGPSYEQYF.

The chain recombines TRBV27 with TRBJ1-5; 7 nucleotides match TRBD1. There are 15 residues in the CDR3. Trimming took 5 bases from V and 0 from J; bases not matched to a gene: 4. CDR1 and CDR2 from the germline V gene are MNHEY and SMNVEV (reference sequence). This CDR3 reads CASSTYRGSNQPQHF. The CDR3 DNA sequence: TGTGCCAGCAGTACCTACAGGGGTAGCAATCAGCCCCAGCATTTT.

By sample fraction, this clone is medium-sized. The genes are TRBV28 and TRBJ2-3; TRBD2 matches at 9 bases. CDR3 length equals 15 residues. V lost 2 bases, J lost 2 bases, and 2 bases stayed unmatched. CDR1 and CDR2 (germline): MDHEN, SYDVKM. The CDR3 sequence is CASSLAGGHTDTQYF. CDR3 DNA: TGTGCCAGCAGTTTAGCGGGAGGGCACACAGATACGCAGTATTTT.

V usage is TRBV27 and J usage is TRBJ2-1; D gene unclear. Germline CDR1 MNHEY, CDR2 SMNVEV (reference sequence). The CDR3 contains 11 residues. Between the trimmed V and J ends, which lost 6 bases and 2 bases, there was a span of 2 bases. The CDR3 bases are TGTGCCAGCAGCGCCTACAATGAGCAGTTCTTC. As protein: CASSAYNEQFF.

The V call is TRBV6-1, the J call TRBJ2-5, with D uncertain. V was pared by 2 bases and J by 3 bases, with 4 bases between. There are 12 residues in the CDR3. The V gene's germline CDR1 is MNHNS and CDR2 SASEGT. CDR3 bases: TGTGCCAGCAGTGAACCAGAAGAGACCCAGTACTTC. Its protein is CASSEPEETQYF.

This clone was detected only once. The chain uses TRBV6-5 and TRBJ2-2; TRBD1 might be the D (5 bases). Trimming removed 6 bases at V and 9 bases at J, with 11 bases between. Germline V lookup: CDR1 MNHEY, CDR2 SVGAGI. The CDR3 has 12 amino acids. The CDR3 region is CASSRELRELFF. The DNA of the CDR3 is TGTGCCAGCAGCAGGGAACTCAGGGAGCTGTTTTTT.

This clone was recorded only once. This chain connects TRBV4-2 to TRBJ1-1; 8 bases agree with TRBD1. V lost 4 bases, J lost 5 bases, and 3 bases stayed unmatched. The CDR3 runs to 13 residues. In germline, CDR1 is LGHNA, CDR2 YNFKEQ. This chain's CDR3 is CASSPTGGTEAFF. The CDR3 DNA reads as TGTGCCAGCAGCCCAACAGGGGGAACTGAAGCTTTCTTT.

The chain carries TRBV7-9 and TRBJ1-4, with a possible D match to TRBD1 (6 bases). This CDR3 has 16 amino acids. The V gene lost 5 bases and the J gene lost 0 bases, with 13 bases spanning the gap. Per germline, CDR1 SEHNR and CDR2 FQNEAQ (reference sequence). The CDR3 is CASSKPGHATNEKLFF. CDR3 in DNA: TGTGCCAGCAGCAAGCCGGGACATGCAACTAATGAAAAACTGTTTTTT. Variable domain in full (rest from reference TRBV7-9 and TRBJ1-4): DTGVSQNPRHKITKRGQNVTFRCDPISEHNRLYWYRQTLGQGPEFLTYFQNEAQLEKSRLLSDRFSAERPKGSFSTLEIQRTEQGDSAMYLCASSKPGHATNEKLFFGSGTQLSVL.

The rearrangement joins TRBV5-4 to TRBJ2-3; TRBD2 matches 8 bases. The germline V gene encodes CDR1 SGHNT and CDR2 YYREEE (reference sequence). With 1 base clipped from V and 1 base from J, the junction kept 14 bases outside the gene matches. This CDR3 is 19 amino acids long. CDR3 region: CASSLFSSGSVEGTDTQYF. DNA for the CDR3: TGTGCCAGCAGCTTGTTTTCGAGCGGGAGTGTGGAGGGCACAGATACGCAGTATTTT.

The chain uses TRBV7-3 and TRBJ2-7, with D possibly matching TRBD2 (6 bases). Germline CDR1 reads SGHTA; CDR2 reads FQGTGA. The CDR3 contains 16 residues. Trimming took 0 bases from V and 5 from J, leaving 17 bases between them. The CDR3 protein is CASSLTLREWQHEQYF. For the CDR3, the DNA is TGTGCCAGCAGCTTAACGCTCCGGGAGTGGCAGCACGAGCAGTACTTC. Using reference TRBV7-3 and TRBJ2-7 for the parts outside the CDR3, the full variable domain is GAGVSQTPSNKVTEKGKYVELRCDPISGHTALYWYRQSLGQGPEFLIYFQGTGAADDSGLPNDRFFAVRPEGSVSTLKIQRTERGDSAVYLCASSLTLREWQHEQYFGPGTRLTVT.

The rearrangement joins TRBV11-2 to TRBJ2-7; 7 bases fit TRBD2. The CDR3 runs 16 residues. CDR1 is SGHAT, CDR2 FQNNGV, per germline. With V trimmed by 5 bases and J by 5 bases, 15 bases remained unmatched. The CDR3 region is CASSRNGLVSLHEQYF. The CDR3 nucleotides read TGTGCCAGCAGCCGTAATGGACTAGTATCCCTCCACGAGCAGTACTTC.

This chain uses TRBV13 with TRBJ1-4; D is possibly TRBD1 (5 bases). V lost 4 bases to trimming and J lost 7 bases, with 13 bases between them. The CDR3 spans 14 residues. Per germline, CDR1 PRHDT and CDR2 FYEKMQ (reference sequence). CDR3 region: CASSSRQRSEKLFF. DNA of the CDR3: TGTGCCAGCAGCTCGCGACAGAGGAGTGAAAAACTGTTTTTT.

The rearrangement links TRBV2 to TRBJ1-1; D may be TRBD1 (6 bases). This CDR3 region has 13 residues. V was cut by 8 bases and J by 8 bases, with 18 bases left in between. Germline V gene lookup returns CDR1 SNHLY and CDR2 FYNNEI. DNA for the CDR3: TGTGCCAGCGCGACATTTTTTCAGGGGGAAGCTTTCTTT. It translates to CASATFFQGEAFF. Supplemented by reference TRBV2 and TRBJ1-1, the full variable domain reads EPEVTQTPSHQVTQMGQEVILRCVPISNHLYFYWYRQILGQKVEFLVSFYNNEISEKSEIFDDQFSVERPDGSNFTLKIRSTKLEDSAMYFCASATFFQGEAFFGQGTRLTVV.

V gene TRBV4-1 combines with J gene TRBJ1-2; 7 bases fit TRBD1. CDR1 is MGHRA and CDR2 is YSYEKL in the germline V gene. The CDR3 sequence is 15 residues long. V shed 2 bases and J 4 bases; nucleotides not matched to a gene: 7. The CDR3 protein is CASSQPSGTAYGYTF. The DNA for the CDR3 is TGCGCCAGCAGCCAACCCTCGGGGACAGCCTATGGCTACACCTTC.

The chain links TRBV11-2 to TRBJ2-5; D call uncertain. CDR3 length: 16 amino acids. Germline CDR1 SGHAT, CDR2 FQNNGV. The V and J ends lost 1 base and 2 bases respectively, with 14 bases between them. In nucleotides, the CDR3 is TGTGCCAGCAGCTTAGCCCTTATCGAGAGACAAGAGACCCAGTACTTC. Residues: CASSLALIERQETQYF.

This rearrangement joins TRBV28 to TRBJ2-7; D is uncertain. Germline V lookup: CDR1 MDHEN, CDR2 SYDVKM. The CDR3 loop spans 12 amino acids. V lost 5 bases and J 5 bases, leaving 10 bases between the germline ends. The CDR3 is CASSLQSHEQYF. Written as DNA, the CDR3 is TGTGCCAGCAGTCTCCAGTCCCACGAGCAGTACTTC.